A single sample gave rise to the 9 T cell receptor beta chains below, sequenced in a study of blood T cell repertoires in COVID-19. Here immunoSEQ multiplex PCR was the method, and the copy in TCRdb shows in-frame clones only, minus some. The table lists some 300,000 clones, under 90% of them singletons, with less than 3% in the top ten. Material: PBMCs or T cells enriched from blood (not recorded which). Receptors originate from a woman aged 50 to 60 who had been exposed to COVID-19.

The CDR3 DNA reads TGTGCCAGCACTCCGGGACACTTTAGCAATCAGCCCCAGCATTTT. It translates to CASTPGHFSNQPQHF. J is TRBJ1-5 and V is TRBV6-5, with D possibly matching TRBD1 (6 bases). CDR1 and CDR2 from the germline V gene are MNHEY and SVGAGI. This CDR3 contains 15 residues. Trimming shortened V by 7 bases and J by 0 bases, and 13 bases separated the two germline ends.

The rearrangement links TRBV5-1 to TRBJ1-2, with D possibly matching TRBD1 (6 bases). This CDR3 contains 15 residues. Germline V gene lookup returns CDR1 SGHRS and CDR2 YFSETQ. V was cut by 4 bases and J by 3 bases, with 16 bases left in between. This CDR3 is CASSPGAAVDYGYTF. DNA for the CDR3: TGCGCCAGCAGCCCAGGGGCGGCAGTAGACTATGGCTACACCTTC.

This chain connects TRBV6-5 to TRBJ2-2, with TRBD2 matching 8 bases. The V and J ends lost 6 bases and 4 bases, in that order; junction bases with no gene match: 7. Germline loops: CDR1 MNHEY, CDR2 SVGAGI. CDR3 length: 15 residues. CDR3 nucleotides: TGTGCCAGCAGGCCACTAGCGGTGGCCACCGGGGAGCTGTTTTTT. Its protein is CASRPLAVATGELFF.

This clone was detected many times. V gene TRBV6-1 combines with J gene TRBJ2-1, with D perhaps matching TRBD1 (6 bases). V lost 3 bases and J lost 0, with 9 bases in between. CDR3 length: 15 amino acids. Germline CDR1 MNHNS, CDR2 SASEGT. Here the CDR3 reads CASSEATGSYNEQFF. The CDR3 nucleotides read TGTGCCAGCAGTGAGGCGACAGGCTCCTACAATGAGCAGTTCTTC.

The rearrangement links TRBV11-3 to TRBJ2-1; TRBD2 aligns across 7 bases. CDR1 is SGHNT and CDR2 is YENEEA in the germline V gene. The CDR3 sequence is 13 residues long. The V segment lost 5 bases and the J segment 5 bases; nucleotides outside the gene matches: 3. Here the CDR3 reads CASSPGGNNEQFF. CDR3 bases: TGTGCCAGCAGCCCGGGGGGTAACAATGAGCAGTTCTTC.

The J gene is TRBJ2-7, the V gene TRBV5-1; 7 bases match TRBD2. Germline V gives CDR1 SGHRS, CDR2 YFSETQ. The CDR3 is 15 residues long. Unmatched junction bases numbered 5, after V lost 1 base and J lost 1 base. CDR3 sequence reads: CASSLQRGPSYEQYF. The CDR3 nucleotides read TGCGCCAGCAGCTTGCAGCGGGGACCTTCCTACGAGCAGTACTTC.

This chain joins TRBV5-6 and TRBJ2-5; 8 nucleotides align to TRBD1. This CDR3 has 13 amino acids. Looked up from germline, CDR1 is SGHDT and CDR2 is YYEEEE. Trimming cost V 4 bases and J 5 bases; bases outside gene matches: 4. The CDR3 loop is CASSLRTGETQYF. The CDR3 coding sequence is TGTGCCAGCAGCCTCCGGACAGGGGAGACCCAGTACTTC.

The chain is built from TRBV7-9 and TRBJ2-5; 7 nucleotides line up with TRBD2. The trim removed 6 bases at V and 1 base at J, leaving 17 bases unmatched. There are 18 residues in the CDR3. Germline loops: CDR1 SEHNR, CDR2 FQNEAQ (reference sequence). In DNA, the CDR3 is TGTGCCAGCAGAAGATCGGATAGCGGGCGGAGTTTCCAAGAGACCCAGTACTTC. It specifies CASRRSDSGRSFQETQYF.

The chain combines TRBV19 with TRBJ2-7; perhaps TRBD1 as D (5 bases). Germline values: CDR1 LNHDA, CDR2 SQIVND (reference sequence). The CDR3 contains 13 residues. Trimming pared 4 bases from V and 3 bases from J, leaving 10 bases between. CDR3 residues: CASSNQGSYEQYF. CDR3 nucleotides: TGTGCCAGTAGTAACCAGGGTAGCTACGAGCAGTACTTC.